Listed below are T cell receptor beta chains from one sample, sequenced in a study of human T cells and chemical hapten exposure. TCRdb used MiXCR to reprocess the RACE reads, holding one entry per CDR3 protein. Of approximately 80,000 distinct CDR3 sequences in the sample, about 9.4% are singletons; the top ten hold 2.5%. The material was whole blood, obtained in connection with sensitization to the hapten diphenylcyclopropenone (DPC). The receptors were sampled from a young woman with alopecia areata. Some clones in this sample may be carry-over from other donors' samples. The CDR3 runs from the conserved cysteine through the conserved F or W. The D gene is left open where the match is weak. Part of the rows lack a size; the others show once, few, many or a class for expanded clones.

length: 15; V: TRBV29-1; size: many; J: TRBJ2-7; D: TRBD1; CDR3: CSVSMAGQGSYEQYF; DNA: TGCAGCGTTAGCATGGCGGGACAGGGTTCCTACGAGCAGTACTTC
length: 15; V: TRBV7-2; size: many; J: TRBJ2-5; D: -; CDR3: CASSLEVPPEGTQYF; DNA: TGTGCCAGCAGCTTAGAAGTTCCCCCTGAGGGGACCCAGTACTTC
length: 18; V: TRBV12-3/TRBV12-4; size: many; J: TRBJ1-4; D: TRBD1; CDR3: CASSGRDRVYQSDEKLFF; DNA: TGTGCCAGCTCGGGGAGGGACAGGGTTTATCAATCGGATGAAAAACTGTTTTTT
length: 13; V: TRBV10-3; size: -; J: TRBJ2-7; D: -; CDR3: CAIARAPSYEQYF; DNA: TGTGCCATCGCCAGGGCACCCTCCTACGAGCAGTACTTC
length: 17; V: TRBV4-3; size: many; J: TRBJ2-1; D: TRBD1; CDR3: CASSQEPGQGLLNEQFF; DNA: TGCGCCAGCAGCCAAGAACCCGGACAGGGATTACTTAATGAGCAGTTCTTC
length: 13; V: TRBV15; size: many; J: TRBJ2-5; D: -; CDR3: CATSREGQETQYF; DNA: TGTGCCACCAGCAGAGAAGGCCAAGAGACCCAGTACTTC
length: 15; V: TRBV2; size: many; J: TRBJ2-7; D: -; CDR3: CASSEGDTRSYEQYF; DNA: TGTGCCAGCAGTGAAGGGGACACTCGATCCTACGAGCAGTACTTC
length: 16; V: TRBV5-1; size: -; J: TRBJ1-6; D: -; CDR3: CASSLAWGNDNSPLHF; DNA: TGCGCCAGCAGCTTGGCCTGGGGAAATGATAATTCACCCCTCCACTTT
length: 15; V: TRBV27; size: -; J: TRBJ2-5; D: TRBD1; CDR3: CASSPETGIQETQYF; DNA: TGTGCCAGCAGTCCGGAGACAGGGATTCAAGAGACCCAGTACTTC
length: 14; V: TRBV30; size: -; J: TRBJ1-1; D: -; CDR3: CAWSDGRKNTEAFF; DNA: TGTGCCTGGAGTGACGGCAGGAAGAACACTGAAGCTTTCTTT
length: 14; V: TRBV5-1; size: many; J: TRBJ2-1; D: -; CDR3: CASSLSGPYNEQFF; DNA: TGCGCCAGCAGCCTCAGCGGGCCTTACAATGAGCAGTTCTTC
length: 14; V: TRBV7-9; size: few; J: TRBJ2-5; D: -; CDR3: CASSLAGLAETQYF; DNA: TGTGCCAGCAGCTTAGCGGGGCTGGCAGAGACCCAGTACTTC
length: 15; V: TRBV5-1; size: -; J: TRBJ2-1; D: -; CDR3: CASSPLGGERSEQFF; DNA: TGCGCCAGCAGCCCGCTCGGTGGGGAGCGTAGTGAGCAGTTCTTC
length: 16; V: TRBV7-8; size: -; J: TRBJ1-5; D: -; CDR3: CASSLNTGDSNQPQHF; DNA: TGTGCCAGCAGCTTAAATACGGGTGACAGCAATCAGCCCCAGCATTTT
length: 14; V: TRBV20-1; size: -; J: TRBJ2-5; D: -; CDR3: CSARGLPGQETQYF; DNA: TGCAGTGCTAGAGGACTACCCGGGCAAGAGACCCAGTACTTC
length: 13; V: TRBV7-3; size: many; J: TRBJ1-1; D: -; CDR3: CASTLDLNTEAFF; DNA: TGTGCCAGCACATTGGACCTGAACACTGAAGCTTTCTTT
length: 12; V: TRBV10-3; size: few; J: TRBJ1-5; D: -; CDR3: CAISAPGQPQHF; DNA: TGTGCCATCAGTGCACCAGGACAGCCCCAGCATTTT
length: 11; V: TRBV13; size: many; J: TRBJ2-7; D: TRBD2; CDR3: CASSSAGEQYF; DNA: TGTGCCAGCAGCTCAGCGGGAGAGCAGTACTTC
length: 10; V: TRBV20-1; size: many; J: TRBJ1-2; D: TRBD1; CDR3: CSARDREYTF; DNA: TGCAGTGCTCGAGACAGGGAATACACCTTC
length: 15; V: TRBV7-6; size: -; J: TRBJ2-1; D: -; CDR3: CASSLVWASDNEQFF; DNA: TGTGCCAGCAGCTTAGTGTGGGCTAGTGATAATGAGCAGTTCTTC
length: 15; V: TRBV5-1; size: many; J: TRBJ2-5; D: -; CDR3: CASSWTGTPQETQYF; DNA: TGCGCCAGCAGCTGGACCGGGACACCGCAAGAGACCCAGTACTTC
length: 15; V: TRBV11-2; size: few; J: TRBJ2-1; D: TRBD2; CDR3: CASSSGLAGGIEQFF; DNA: TGTGCCAGCAGCTCCGGACTAGCGGGAGGTATTGAGCAGTTCTTC
length: 12; V: TRBV29-1; size: few; J: TRBJ1-2; D: -; CDR3: CSARSSLYGYTF; DNA: TGCAGCGCCCGGAGCTCCTTGTATGGCTACACCTTC
length: 12; V: TRBV20-1; size: many; J: TRBJ1-5; D: -; CDR3: CSANRPNQPQHF; DNA: TGCAGTGCTAACAGGCCTAATCAGCCCCAGCATTTT
length: 13; V: TRBV6-2/TRBV6-3; size: many; J: TRBJ2-7; D: -; CDR3: CASSRLGSYEQYF; DNA: TGTGCCAGCAGCCGCCTTGGTTCCTACGAGCAGTACTTC
length: 11; V: TRBV6-4; size: many; J: TRBJ2-1; D: -; CDR3: CASSVGYEQFF; DNA: TGTGCCAGCAGTGTTGGTTATGAGCAGTTCTTC
length: 14; V: TRBV29-1; size: many; J: TRBJ1-1; D: TRBD1; CDR3: CSANPGTGITEAFF; DNA: TGCAGCGCGAATCCCGGGACAGGGATTACTGAAGCTTTCTTT
length: 15; V: TRBV6-2/TRBV6-3; size: many; J: TRBJ2-1; D: TRBD2; CDR3: CASRELAGGHNEQFF; DNA: TGTGCCAGCAGAGAACTAGCGGGAGGCCACAATGAGCAGTTCTTC
length: 13; V: TRBV12-3/TRBV12-4; size: -; J: TRBJ1-3; D: -; CDR3: CASSQGARNTIYF; DNA: TGTGCCAGCAGCCAAGGCGCCCGAAACACCATATATTTT